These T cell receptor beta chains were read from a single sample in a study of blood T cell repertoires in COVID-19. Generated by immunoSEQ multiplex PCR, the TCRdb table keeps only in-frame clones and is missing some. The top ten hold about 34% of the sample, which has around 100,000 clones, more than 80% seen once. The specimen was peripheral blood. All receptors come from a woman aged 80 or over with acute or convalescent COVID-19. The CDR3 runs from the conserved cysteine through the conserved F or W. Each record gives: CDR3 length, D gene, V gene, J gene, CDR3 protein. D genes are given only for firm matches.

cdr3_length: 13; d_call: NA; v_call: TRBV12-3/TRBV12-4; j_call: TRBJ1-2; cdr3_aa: CASSPLAGYGYTF
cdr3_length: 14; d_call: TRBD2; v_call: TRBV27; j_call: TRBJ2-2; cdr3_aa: CASSLGLETGELFF
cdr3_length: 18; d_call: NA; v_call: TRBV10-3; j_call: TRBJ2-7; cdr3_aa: CAISEGGSGFSPSYEQYF
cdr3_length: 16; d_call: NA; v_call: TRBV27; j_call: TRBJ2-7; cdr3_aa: CASSLLGRRAPYEQYF
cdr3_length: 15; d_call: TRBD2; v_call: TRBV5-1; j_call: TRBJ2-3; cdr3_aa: CASSPGGASTDTQYF
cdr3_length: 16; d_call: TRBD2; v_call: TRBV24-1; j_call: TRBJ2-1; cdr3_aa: CATSDSSGGAGNEQFF
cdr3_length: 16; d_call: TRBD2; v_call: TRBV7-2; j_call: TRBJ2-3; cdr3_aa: CASTPGRGGHTDTQYF
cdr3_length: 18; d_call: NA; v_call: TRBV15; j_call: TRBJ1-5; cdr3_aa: CATSRDLTGHILFTPQHF
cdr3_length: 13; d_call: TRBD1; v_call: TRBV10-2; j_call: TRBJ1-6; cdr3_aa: CASLDRAPSPLHF
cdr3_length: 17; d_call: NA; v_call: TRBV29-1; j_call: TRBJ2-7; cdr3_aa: CSVGAPTGTRAGYEQYF
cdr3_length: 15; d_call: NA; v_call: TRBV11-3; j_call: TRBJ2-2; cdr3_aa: CASSPTEANTGELFF
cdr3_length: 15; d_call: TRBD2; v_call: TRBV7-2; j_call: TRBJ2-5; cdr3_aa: CASSWTWTSWETQYF
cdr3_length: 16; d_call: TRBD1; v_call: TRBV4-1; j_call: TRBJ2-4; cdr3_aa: CASSQGTGAAKNIQYF
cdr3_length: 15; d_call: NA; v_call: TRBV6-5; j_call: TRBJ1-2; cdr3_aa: CASSYLGDLYYGYTF
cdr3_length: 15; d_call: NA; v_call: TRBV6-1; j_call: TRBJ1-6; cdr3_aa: CASSDMAPHNSPLHF